This T cell receptor (beta chain) was obtained from a study of blood T cells in healthy people across ages. For the second PCR, which ran for 7 to 11 cycles, a sample-barcoded 5' primer and a J-beta primer mix were used. TCRdb used MiXCR to reprocess the 5' RACE reads, holding one entry per CDR3 protein. The sample shows 630,000 or so distinct CDR3 sequences, roughly 32% of them seen only once. The germline gives CDR1 MNHEY, CDR2 SMNVEV (reference sequence). The CDR3 is 14 residues long. With 6 bases removed from V and 4 bases from J, the gap between germline ends came to 16 bases. This clonotype originated in a woman at least 80 years old in good health. Sequenced sample: blood. The chain joins TRBV27 to TRBJ2-7, with D possibly matching TRBD2 (7 bases). CDR3 sequence: CASRTTGGQYEQYF. The CDR3 nucleotides read TGTGCCAGCAGGACTACGGGGGGCCAGTACGAGCAGTACTTC.